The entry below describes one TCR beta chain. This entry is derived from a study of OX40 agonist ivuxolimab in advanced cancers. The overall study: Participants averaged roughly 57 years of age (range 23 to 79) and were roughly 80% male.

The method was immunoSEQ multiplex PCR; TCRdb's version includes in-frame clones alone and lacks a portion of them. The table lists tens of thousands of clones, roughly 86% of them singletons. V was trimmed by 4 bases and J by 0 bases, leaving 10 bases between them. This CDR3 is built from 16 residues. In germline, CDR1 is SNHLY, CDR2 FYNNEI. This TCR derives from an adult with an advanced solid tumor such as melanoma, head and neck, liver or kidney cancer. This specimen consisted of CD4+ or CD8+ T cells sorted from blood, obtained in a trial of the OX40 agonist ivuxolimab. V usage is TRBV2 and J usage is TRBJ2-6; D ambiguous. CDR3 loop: CASSGGRSSGANVLTF. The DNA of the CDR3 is TGTGCCAGCAGTGGAGGACGGAGCTCTGGGGCCAACGTCCTGACTTTC.